One T cell receptor (beta chain) is described in this entry. The donors were all Caucasian adults (living in Nashville, Tennessee). Germline CDR1 reads SGHRS; CDR2 reads YFSETQ. The CDR3 contains 16 residues. Trimming removed 0 bases at V and 3 bases at J, with 13 bases between. This sample was taken from a study of shared clonotypes between healthy human individuals. Clones were read by immunoSEQ multiplex PCR, and TCRdb kept only the in-frame ones, dropping some. The profile shows 2 million to 2.5 million clones, around 92% of them singletons. This TCR was sampled from a man aged 18 to 30 in good health. Some clones in this sample may be carry-over from other donors' samples. This sequence joins TRBV5-1 and TRBJ2-1; D unclear. The material sequenced was naive CD4+ T cells from PBMCs. Subset meaning: CD45RA+ positively selected. The CDR3 DNA sequence: TGCGCCAGCAGCTTGGCTCTTGCGGCGAGCTACAATGAGCAGTTCTTC. Translation gives CASSLALAASYNEQFF. Variable domain in full (rest from reference TRBV5-1 and TRBJ2-1): KAGVTQTPRYLIKTRGQQVTLSCSPISGHRSVSWYQQTPGQGLQFLFEYFSETQRNKGNFPGRFSGRQFSNSRSEMNVSTLELGDSALYLCASSLALAASYNEQFFGPGTRLTVL.